The present T cell receptor (beta chain) was sequenced within a study of T cell changes during pregnancy in multiple sclerosis. Using immunoSEQ multiplex PCR, the repertoire was profiled, and TCRdb retains in-frame clones only, with some absent. The sample lists tens of thousands of clones; 80% to 95% were seen once. The CDR3 loop spans 15 amino acids. Germline V gene lookup returns CDR1 SGHAT and CDR2 FQNNGV. V lost 5 bases to trimming and J lost 2 bases; unmatched junction nucleotides: 9. The sequencing used CD4+ T cells from peripheral blood mononuclear cells, collected in the third trimester of pregnancy. The chain uses TRBV11-2 and TRBJ2-7; 7 nucleotides align to TRBD2. The clonotype originates from a female donor in good health, enrolled as a control in a pregnancy study. The CDR3 region is CASSLARELAYEQYF. DNA for the CDR3: TGTGCCAGCAGCCTGGCGCGGGAGTTAGCCTACGAGCAGTACTTC.